A single sample is the source of the 27 T cell receptor beta chains below, sequenced in a study of blood T cell repertoires in COVID-19. Some clones are missing from TCRdb's copy, which holds only in-frame ones; the method was immunoSEQ multiplex PCR. The profile shows roughly 240,000 clones, about 89% of them singletons. The sample consisted of peripheral blood. The source of these receptors is a woman between 55 and 75 years old who had recovered from COVID-19.

Only one count was recorded for this clone. The chain couples TRBV6-1 to TRBJ2-4, with 9 bases that match TRBD1. The CDR3 is 15 residues long. Germline assignment: CDR1 MNHNS and CDR2 SASEGT. With V trimmed by 2 bases and J by 6 bases, 5 bases remained unmatched. The CDR3 spells CASSEWGQGGNIQYF. DNA of the CDR3: TGTGCCAGCAGTGAATGGGGACAGGGTGGAAACATTCAGTACTTC.

CDR3 sequence (DNA): TGTGCCACCAGTGATTCCCCAGCGGGGGGGCCTTATAGCTCCTACAATGAGCAGTTCTTC. Translated, it gives CATSDSPAGGPYSSYNEQFF. This chain joins TRBV24-1 and TRBJ2-1; 10 bases line up with TRBD2. J lost 0 bases, V lost 2 bases, and 12 bases had no gene match. Germline V gives CDR1 KGHDR, CDR2 SFDVKD. This CDR3 is built from 20 residues.

The sample holds many counts of this clone. V gene TRBV6-1 combines with J gene TRBJ1-2; D is possibly TRBD1 (6 bases). Trimming left V 2 bases short and J 4 bases short, with 11 bases between. The CDR3 runs 14 residues. CDR1 is MNHNS, CDR2 SASEGT, per germline. CDR3 coding DNA: TGTGCCAGCAGTGAATGGGAGACAGGCTATGGCTACACCTTC. Translation: CASSEWETGYGYTF.

The rearrangement uses TRBV7-2 and TRBJ2-3, with D maybe TRBD2 (5 bases). The germline V and J ends were trimmed by 5 bases and 6 bases, with 15 bases remaining between them. From germline, CDR1 is SGHTA and CDR2 FQGNSA. The CDR3 has 14 amino acids. As DNA, the CDR3 is TGTGCCAGCAGCCAGCGTACTAGTGGGGATACGCAGTATTTT. It is translated as CASSQRTSGDTQYF.

The chain couples TRBV19 to TRBJ2-7, with D perhaps TRBD2 (6 bases). The ends were cut back, 5 bases at V and 6 bases at J, with 11 bases in the middle. The CDR3 has 12 amino acids. Germline V CDR1 and CDR2: LNHDA, SQIVND (reference sequence). The CDR3 DNA sequence: TGTGCCAGTAGTCTCGCGGGGAGCGAGCAGTACTTC. Residues: CASSLAGSEQYF.

This chain connects TRBV15 to TRBJ1-2; 8 nucleotides align to TRBD1. This CDR3 contains 14 residues. Germline CDR1 and CDR2: LNHNV and YYDKDF (reference sequence). With 0 bases clipped from V and 7 bases from J, the junction kept 4 bases outside the gene matches. CDR3 coding DNA: TGTGCCACCAGCAGAGAGAGAGGGACAGGTGGCTACACCTTC. It specifies CATSRERGTGGYTF.

This clone was detected only a few times. This chain joins TRBV6-5 and TRBJ2-2; unclear D gene. CDR1 MNHEY and CDR2 SVGAGI come from the germline V gene. V lost 5 bases, J lost 7 bases, and 11 bases lay in between. This CDR3 is built from 13 residues. This chain's CDR3 is CASSPPRGGELFF. The DNA of the CDR3 is TGTGCCAGCAGTCCCCCTCGAGGCGGGGAGCTGTTTTTT.

The chain links TRBV5-1 to TRBJ2-5; 10 bases fit TRBD2. The CDR3 runs 16 residues. The junction had 7 bases not matched to a gene; V was cut back by 0 bases and J by 5 bases. The germline gives CDR1 SGHRS, CDR2 YFSETQ. The DNA of the CDR3 is TGCGCCAGCAGCTTGGGGAGACTAGCGGGCGGCGAGACCCAGTACTTC. Amino acids: CASSLGRLAGGETQYF.

The genes are TRBV27 and TRBJ2-7; TRBD2 matches at 9 bases. The CDR3 has 14 amino acids. Germline V gene lookup returns CDR1 MNHEY and CDR2 SMNVEV (reference sequence). V trimming: 10 bases; J trimming: 4 bases; junction bases outside the gene matches: 11. CDR3 nucleotides: TGTGCCACACGGACCTTACTAGCGGGTTACGAGCAGTACTTC. Its protein product is CATRTLLAGYEQYF.

This chain connects TRBV9 to TRBJ1-5; D is uncertain. CDR3 size: 15 residues. Between the trimmed V and J ends, which lost 0 bases and 2 bases, there was a span of 9 bases. The germline V gene has CDR1 SGDLS and CDR2 YYNGEE. This CDR3 reads CASSVGVIGNQPQHF. The CDR3 DNA reads as TGTGCCAGCAGCGTAGGCGTGATCGGCAATCAGCCCCAGCATTTT.

The V and J genes are TRBV10-3 and TRBJ1-1; D is uncertain. Germline V gene data show CDR1 as ENHRY and CDR2 as SYGVKD. The CDR3 extends over 15 amino acids. V lost 0 bases to trimming and J lost 0 bases, with 8 bases between them. CDR3: CAISESGDMNTEAFF. The CDR3 nucleotides are TGTGCCATCAGTGAGTCGGGAGACATGAACACTGAAGCTTTCTTT.

The count of this clone is one. The V and J genes are TRBV6-5 and TRBJ2-2; 8 bases align to TRBD2. This CDR3 is built from 15 residues. Germline assignment: CDR1 MNHEY and CDR2 SVGAGI. The junction had 10 bases not matched to a gene; V was cut back by 8 bases and J by 5 bases. The CDR3 is CASGRGGRGTGELFF. In nucleotides, the CDR3 is TGTGCCAGCGGACGGGGGGGCCGTGGAACCGGGGAGCTGTTTTTT.

The chain carries TRBV28 and TRBJ1-1; TRBD1 might be the D (6 bases). The germline gives CDR1 MDHEN, CDR2 SYDVKM. The CDR3 has 14 amino acids. V lost 4 bases and J lost 1, with 10 bases in between. The chain's CDR3 is CASSSQGSNTEAFF. DNA for the CDR3: TGTGCCAGCAGTTCACAGGGATCGAACACTGAAGCTTTCTTT. Looking up the rest from reference TRBV28 and TRBJ1-1 gives the full variable domain: DVKVTQSSRYLVKRTGEKVFLECVQDMDHENMFWYRQDPGLGLRLIYFSYDVKMKEKGDIPEGYSVSREKKERFSLILESASTNQTSMYLCASSSQGSNTEAFFGQGTRLTVV.

The V gene is TRBV27, the J gene TRBJ2-2; D perhaps matches TRBD1 (6 bases). The CDR3 has 15 amino acids. Germline V lookup: CDR1 MNHEY, CDR2 SMNVEV (reference sequence). Trimming shortened V by 7 bases and J by 1 base, and 13 bases separated the two germline ends. The CDR3 protein is CASTRGTLNTGELFF. CDR3 nucleotides: TGTGCCAGCACCCGAGGGACACTGAACACCGGGGAGCTGTTTTTT.

The genes are TRBV18 and TRBJ2-3; perhaps TRBD2 as D (5 bases). Trimming took off 0 bases at V and 2 bases at J, with 12 bases between the two ends. The CDR3 is 16 residues long. Germline CDR1 is KGHSH and CDR2 is LQKENI. The CDR3 loop reads CASSPPSGIATDTQYF. The CDR3 DNA sequence: TGTGCCAGCTCACCACCCTCGGGGATAGCCACAGATACGCAGTATTTT.

The CDR3 is CASSLSQGQGGPPEQYF. The CDR3 bases are TGTGCCAGCAGTTTATCCCAAGGACAGGGTGGTCCCCCCGAGCAGTACTTC. The chain couples TRBV28 to TRBJ2-7; 8 bases fit TRBD1. The trim removed 1 base at V and 6 bases at J, leaving 14 bases unmatched. Germline CDR1 reads MDHEN; CDR2 reads SYDVKM. This CDR3 contains 17 residues.

This chain uses TRBV2 with TRBJ2-1, with TRBD2 matching 11 bases. Germline V CDR1 and CDR2: SNHLY, FYNNEI. The CDR3 consists of 13 residues. Trimming removed 4 bases from V and 10 bases from J; junction bases left unmatched: 3. The CDR3 sequence: CASSGASGGEQFF. CDR3 in DNA: TGTGCCAGCAGTGGGGCTAGCGGGGGGGAGCAGTTCTTC.

The chain carries TRBV5-1 and TRBJ1-4; no definite D call. Germline V gives CDR1 SGHRS, CDR2 YFSETQ. The CDR3 extends over 15 amino acids. Trimming left V 0 bases short and J 0 bases short, with 6 bases between. CDR3: CASSLDYATNEKLFF. Written as DNA, the CDR3 is TGCGCCAGCAGCTTGGACTATGCAACTAATGAAAAACTGTTTTTT. Using reference TRBV5-1 and TRBJ1-4 for the parts outside the CDR3, the full variable domain is KAGVTQTPRYLIKTRGQQVTLSCSPISGHRSVSWYQQTPGQGLQFLFEYFSETQRNKGNFPGRFSGRQFSNSRSEMNVSTLELGDSALYLCASSLDYATNEKLFFGSGTQLSVL.

The chain recombines TRBV2 with TRBJ2-2; D is uncertain. CDR1 and CDR2 from the germline V gene are SNHLY and FYNNEI. Trimming removed 2 bases from V and 4 bases from J, with 8 bases in between. The CDR3 totals 14 residues. The CDR3 sequence: CASSERPGTGELFF. DNA of the CDR3: TGTGCCAGCAGTGAAAGGCCGGGCACCGGGGAGCTGTTTTTT. Full variable domain (missing parts from reference TRBV2 and TRBJ2-2): EPEVTQTPSHQVTQMGQEVILRCVPISNHLYFYWYRQILGQKVEFLVSFYNNEISEKSEIFDDQFSVERPDGSNFTLKIRSTKLEDSAMYFCASSERPGTGELFFGEGSRLTVL.

Concerning this clone itself: Other nucleotide sequences from this sample produce the same CDR3. The rearrangement links TRBV27 to TRBJ1-1; TRBD1 aligns across 8 bases. V dropped 0 bases and J dropped 10; count of bases not matched to a gene: 4. Germline loops: CDR1 MNHEY, CDR2 SMNVEV (reference sequence). This CDR3 is 13 amino acids long. Written as DNA, the CDR3 is TGTGCCAGCAGTTTATCGGGGACAGGCGGAGCTTTCTTT. Protein sequence: CASSLSGTGGAFF.

The J gene is TRBJ1-2, the V gene TRBV9; no clear D. Germline CDR1 is SGDLS and CDR2 is YYNGEE. This CDR3 has 13 amino acids. Between the trimmed V and J ends, which lost 0 bases and 8 bases, there was a span of 11 bases. The chain's CDR3 is CASSVALTRGYTF. CDR3 nucleotide sequence: TGTGCCAGCAGCGTAGCACTAACAAGGGGCTACACCTTC.

The chain employs TRBV7-9 and TRBJ1-2; D unresolved. The germline gives CDR1 SEHNR, CDR2 FQNEAQ (reference sequence). This CDR3 has 12 amino acids. The V and J ends lost 3 bases and 7 bases respectively, with 9 bases between them. In nucleotides, the CDR3 is TGTGCCAGCAGCTTTCGGAGTTCTGGCTACACCTTC. Translated, it gives CASSFRSSGYTF. Filled out from reference TRBV7-9 and TRBJ1-2, the complete variable domain reads DTGVSQNPRHKITKRGQNVTFRCDPISEHNRLYWYRQTLGQGPEFLTYFQNEAQLEKSRLLSDRFSAERPKGSFSTLEIQRTEQGDSAMYLCASSFRSSGYTFGSGTRLTVV.

This clone was seen a single time. J is TRBJ1-1 and V is TRBV2; 7 bases are a match to TRBD1. V lost 6 bases and J lost 4; bases outside the gene matches: 8. This CDR3 spans 14 amino acids. The V gene's germline CDR1 is SNHLY and CDR2 FYNNEI. The CDR3 nucleotides read TGTGCCAGCAGGCTGGACAGGCGGGCCACTGAAGCTTTCTTT. This encodes CASRLDRRATEAFF.

The V gene is TRBV10-3, the J gene TRBJ1-2; D gene uncertain. V dropped 2 bases and J dropped 5 bases, with 9 bases sitting between them. The CDR3 sequence is 13 residues long. Per the germline V gene, CDR1 is ENHRY and CDR2 is SYGVKD. As DNA, the CDR3 is TGTGCCATCAGTGAGGAGGCAATTTATGGCTACACCTTC. Residues: CAISEEAIYGYTF.

This chain connects TRBV3-1 (or the pseudogene TRBV3-2) to TRBJ1-3; a possible D gene is TRBD1 (5 bases). The CDR3 has 17 residues. Trimming took off 3 bases at V and 1 base at J, with 16 bases between the two ends. Germline values: CDR1 LGHDT, CDR2 YNNKEL (reference sequence). Here the CDR3 reads CASSHIRTTSSGNTIYF. CDR3 sequence (DNA): TGTGCCAGCAGCCATATACGGACAACGAGTTCTGGAAACACCATATATTTT.

The chain uses TRBV6-5 and TRBJ2-3, with 10 nucleotides matching TRBD2. V dropped 8 bases and J dropped 5; count of bases not matched to a gene: 10. This CDR3 has 15 residues. Germline V CDR1 and CDR2: MNHEY, SVGAGI. CDR3 in DNA: TGTGCCAGCCTCAGCGGGGGGGCGGGAGAAGATACGCAGTATTTT. Its translation is CASLSGGAGEDTQYF.

This clone was seen just once. The chain couples TRBV5-1 to TRBJ1-3; D may be TRBD1 (5 bases). CDR1 is SGHRS, CDR2 YFSETQ, per germline. The CDR3 consists of 15 residues. Trimming stripped 4 bases from V and 0 bases from J, with 11 bases between. DNA of the CDR3: TGCGCCAGCAGCCCACAGGCCTCCTCTGGAAACACCATATATTTT. This encodes CASSPQASSGNTIYF.